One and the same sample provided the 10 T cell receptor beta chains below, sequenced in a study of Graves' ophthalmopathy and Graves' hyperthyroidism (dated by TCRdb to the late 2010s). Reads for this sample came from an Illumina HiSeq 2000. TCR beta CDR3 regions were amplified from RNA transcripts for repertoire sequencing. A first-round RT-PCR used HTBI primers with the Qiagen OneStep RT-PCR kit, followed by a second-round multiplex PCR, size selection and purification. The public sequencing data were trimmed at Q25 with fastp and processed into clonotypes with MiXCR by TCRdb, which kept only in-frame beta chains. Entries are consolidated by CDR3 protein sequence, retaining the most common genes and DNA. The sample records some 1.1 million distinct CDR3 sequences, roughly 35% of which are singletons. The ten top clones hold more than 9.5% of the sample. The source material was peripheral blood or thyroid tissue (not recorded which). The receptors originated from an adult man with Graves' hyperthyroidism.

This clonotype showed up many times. CDR3 protein: CASSLGQGAPGANVLTF. DNA of the CDR3: TGTGCCAGTAGTCTAGGACAGGGGGCGCCTGGGGCCAACGTCCTGACTTTC. The chain employs TRBV19 and TRBJ2-6, with 11 bases fitting TRBD1. Germline assignment: CDR1 LNHDA and CDR2 SQIVND (reference sequence). The CDR3 is 17 amino acids. After removal of 5 bases from V and 2 bases from J, the junction contained 5 bases not matched to a gene.

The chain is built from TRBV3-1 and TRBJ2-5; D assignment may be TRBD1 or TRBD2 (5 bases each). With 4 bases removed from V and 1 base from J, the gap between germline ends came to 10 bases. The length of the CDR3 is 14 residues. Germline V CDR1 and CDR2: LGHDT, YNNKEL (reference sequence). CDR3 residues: CASSLWDLQETQYF. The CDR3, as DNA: TGTGCCAGCAGCCTCTGGGACCTCCAAGAGACCCAGTACTTC.

The CDR3: CATSRERGLNYGYTIYF. CDR3 bases: TGTGCCACCAGCAGAGAGAGGGGACTTAACTATGGCTACACCATATATTTT. The rearrangement uses TRBV15 and TRBJ1-3, with D possibly being TRBD1 (5 bases). The V and J ends lost 0 bases and 8 bases respectively, with 20 bases between them. The CDR3 has 17 amino acids. Germline-derived CDR1 and CDR2 are LNHNV and YYDKDF (reference sequence).

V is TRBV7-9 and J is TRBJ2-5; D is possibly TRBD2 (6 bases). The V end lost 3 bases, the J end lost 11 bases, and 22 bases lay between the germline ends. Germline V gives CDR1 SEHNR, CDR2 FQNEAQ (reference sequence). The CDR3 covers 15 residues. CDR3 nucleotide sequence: TGTGCCAGCAGCTTGTTGGCTAGCGTGATGGGGGAGCAGTACTTC. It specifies CASSLLASVMGEQYF.

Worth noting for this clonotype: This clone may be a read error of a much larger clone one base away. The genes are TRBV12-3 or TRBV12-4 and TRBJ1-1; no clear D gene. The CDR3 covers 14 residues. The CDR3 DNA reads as TGTGCCAGCAGCATTTTCTCCGGGAACACTGAAGGTTTCTTT. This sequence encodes CASSIFSGNTEGFF.

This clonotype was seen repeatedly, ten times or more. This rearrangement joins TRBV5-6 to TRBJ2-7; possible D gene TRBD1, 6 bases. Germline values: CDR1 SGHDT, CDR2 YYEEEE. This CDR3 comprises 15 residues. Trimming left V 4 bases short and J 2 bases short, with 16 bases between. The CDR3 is CASSVGPGTPYEQYF. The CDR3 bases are TGTGCCAGCAGCGTAGGGCCCGGGACACCCTACGAGCAGTACTTC.

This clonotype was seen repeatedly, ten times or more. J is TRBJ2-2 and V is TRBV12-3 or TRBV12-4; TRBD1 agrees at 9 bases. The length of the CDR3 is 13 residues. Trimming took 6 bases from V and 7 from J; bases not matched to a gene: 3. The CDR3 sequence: CASRGTGFGELFF. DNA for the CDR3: TGTGCCAGCAGGGGGACAGGGTTCGGGGAGCTGTTTTTT.

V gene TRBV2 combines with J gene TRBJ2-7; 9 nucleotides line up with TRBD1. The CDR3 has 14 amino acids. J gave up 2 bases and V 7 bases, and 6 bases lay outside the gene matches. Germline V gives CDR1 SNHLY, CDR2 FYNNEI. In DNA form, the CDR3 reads TGTGCCAGCATGCTGGACAGGGGAGCCTACGAGCAGTACTTC. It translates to CASMLDRGAYEQYF. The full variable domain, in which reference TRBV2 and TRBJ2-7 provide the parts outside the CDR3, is EPEVTQTPSHQVTQMGQEVILRCVPISNHLYFYWYRQILGQKVEFLVSFYNNEISEKSEIFDDQFSVERPDGSNFTLKIRSTKLEDSAMYFCASMLDRGAYEQYFGPGTRLTVT.

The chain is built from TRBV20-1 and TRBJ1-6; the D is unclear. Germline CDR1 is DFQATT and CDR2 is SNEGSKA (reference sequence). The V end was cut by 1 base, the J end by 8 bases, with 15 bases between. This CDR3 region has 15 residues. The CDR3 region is CSARVLGGSDSPLHF. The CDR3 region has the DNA TGCAGTGCTAGAGTTCTCGGAGGATCGGATTCACCCCTCCACTTT.

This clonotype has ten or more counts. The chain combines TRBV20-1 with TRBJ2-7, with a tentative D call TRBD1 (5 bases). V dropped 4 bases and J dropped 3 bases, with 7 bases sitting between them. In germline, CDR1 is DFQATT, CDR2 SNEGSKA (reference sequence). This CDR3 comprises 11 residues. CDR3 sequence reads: CSATRVYEQYF. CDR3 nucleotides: TGCAGTGCTACCAGGGTCTACGAGCAGTACTTC.